The rows below give T cell receptor beta chains drawn from one sample of a study of blood T cell repertoires in COVID-19. Generated by immunoSEQ multiplex PCR, the TCRdb table keeps only in-frame clones and is missing some. The data contain 140,000 or so clones, approximately 89% of them singletons. The sample taken for sequencing was peripheral blood. Receptors were obtained from a human donor in a cohort sampled during active COVID-19. Both conserved end residues are part of each CDR3. A D gene is named only where the DNA matches it firmly. Size is stated for part of the rows, as once, few or many counts, or as a class when the clone is expanded.

CASSSTGRSTGELFF,TGTGCCAGCAGTTCGACAGGGAGATCCACCGGGGAGCTGTTTTTT,TRBV13,.,TRBD1,TRBJ2-2
CASRLGREDDSNEKLFF,TGTGCAAGTCGCTTAGGGAGGGAAGATGACTCTAATGAAAAACTGTTTTTT,TRBV12-2,.,.,TRBJ1-4
CASSRTGGRETQYF,TGCGCCAGCAGCCGTACAGGGGGCCGGGAGACCCAGTACTTC,TRBV4-3,.,TRBD1,TRBJ2-5
CASSGKDRGGYEQYF,TGTGCCAGCAGCGGAAAGGACAGGGGAGGCTACGAGCAGTACTTC,TRBV5-4,.,TRBD1,TRBJ2-7
CASSLSTGGYEQYF,TGTGCCAGCAGCTTAAGCACAGGGGGCTACGAGCAGTACTTC,TRBV11-2,.,TRBD1,TRBJ2-7
CASRDNRGLGELFF,TGTGCCAGCAGGGATAACAGGGGATTGGGGGAGCTGTTTTTT,TRBV2,few,TRBD1,TRBJ2-2
CASSQARGSGDTQYF,TGCGCCAGCAGCCAGGCGCGGGGCTCGGGAGATACGCAGTATTTT,TRBV4-3,.,.,TRBJ2-3
CASSPGQGAITEAFF,TGTGCCAGCAGTCCAGGACAGGGGGCTATCACTGAAGCTTTCTTT,TRBV27,.,TRBD1,TRBJ1-1
CASSQSGGQSREQYF,TGTGCCAGCAGCCAATCAGGGGGCCAATCGAGAGAGCAGTACTTC,TRBV27,.,TRBD1,TRBJ2-7
CASSPSWEQYF,TGTGCCAGCAGCCCTAGTTGGGAGCAGTACTTC,TRBV7-9,.,.,TRBJ2-7
CASSLGTGDYQPQHF,TGTGCCAGTAGTTTGGGGACAGGGGATTATCAGCCCCAGCATTTT,TRBV19,.,TRBD1,TRBJ1-5
CASSSGAGETQYF,TGTGCCAGCAGTTCAGGGGCCGGGGAGACCCAGTACTTC,TRBV12-3/TRBV12-4,.,.,TRBJ2-5
CASSLGTSAETQYF,TGTGCCAGCAGCTTAGGCACTAGCGCAGAGACCCAGTACTTC,TRBV7-9,.,TRBD2,TRBJ2-5
CASSQSPGLAGYTDTQYF,TGTGCCAGCAGCCAATCACCGGGACTAGCGGGTTACACAGATACGCAGTATTTT,TRBV3-1/TRBV3-2,.,TRBD2,TRBJ2-3
CASNDRVTYNEQFF,TGTGCCAGCAACGACAGGGTAACATACAATGAGCAGTTCTTC,TRBV2,.,TRBD1,TRBJ2-1
CASSSRTGIAFF,TGTGCCAGCAGCTCCCGGACAGGGATAGCTTTCTTT,TRBV7-3,.,TRBD1,TRBJ1-1
CASRGSQAGANVLTF,TGTGCCAGCAGGGGCTCTCAGGCTGGGGCCAACGTCCTGACTTTC,TRBV6-5,.,.,TRBJ2-6
CAISESVNEQFF,TGTGCCATCAGTGAATCAGTCAATGAGCAGTTCTTC,TRBV10-3,.,.,TRBJ2-1
CASSLRAGAYTQYF,TGTGCCAGCAGCTTACGAGCGGGAGCTTATACGCAGTATTTT,TRBV5-6,.,TRBD2,TRBJ2-3
CASSFMGGSYNEQFF,TGTGCCAGCAGCTTTATGGGGGGCTCCTACAATGAGCAGTTCTTC,TRBV7-3,.,.,TRBJ2-1
CASSETGTFNTEAFF,TGTGCCAGCAGTGAAACCGGGACATTCAACACTGAAGCTTTCTTT,TRBV2,.,.,TRBJ1-1
CASSRTSGGADTQYF,TGTGCCAGCAGCCGAACTAGCGGGGGGGCAGATACGCAGTATTTT,TRBV7-9,.,TRBD2,TRBJ2-3
CASSLSGGRTGELFF,TGTGCCAGCAGCTTATCGGGGGGGCGAACCGGGGAGCTGTTTTTT,TRBV7-6,.,TRBD2,TRBJ2-2
CAWSKTGSGYTF,TGTGCCTGGAGTAAGACAGGGTCTGGCTACACCTTC,TRBV30,.,TRBD1,TRBJ1-2
CASSFGGGAVWEQYF,TGTGCCAGCAGCTTCGGCGGGGGGGCCGTTTGGGAGCAGTACTTC,TRBV11-1,once,TRBD2,TRBJ2-7
CASSPHTPGTGGVDNEQFF,TGTGCCAGCAGCCCCCACACTCCCGGGACAGGGGGCGTCGATAATGAGCAGTTCTTC,TRBV7-3,.,TRBD1,TRBJ2-1
CASSPTGTKETQYF,TGTGCCAGCAGCCCGACAGGGACGAAAGAGACCCAGTACTTC,TRBV5-4,.,TRBD1,TRBJ2-5
CASSLNRGYGGTEAFF,TGTGCCAGCAGTCTTAACAGGGGCTACGGGGGCACTGAAGCTTTCTTT,TRBV7-2,few,TRBD1,TRBJ1-1
CASSEVAGHTGELFF,TGTGCCAGCAGTGAAGTTGCAGGGCACACCGGGGAGCTGTTTTTT,TRBV2,few,.,TRBJ2-2
CASSTQGGQPQHF,TGTGCCAGCAGTACACAGGGGGGTCAGCCCCAGCATTTT,TRBV6-5,.,TRBD1,TRBJ1-5
CASSLALGGPASPLHF,TGTGCCAGCAGCTTAGCGCTCGGGGGACCTGCCTCACCCCTCCACTTT,TRBV7-6,once,.,TRBJ1-6
CASSLAGTSGFYNEQFF,TGCGCCAGCAGCTTGGCCGGGACTAGCGGATTCTACAATGAGCAGTTCTTC,TRBV5-1,once,TRBD2,TRBJ2-1
CASSETRDSSTDTQYF,TGCGCCAGCAGTGAGACAAGGGACAGCAGCACAGATACGCAGTATTTT,TRBV10-1,.,TRBD1,TRBJ2-3
CASSVEGRGWGTDTQYF,TGTGCCAGCAGCGTAGAGGGTAGAGGGTGGGGCACAGATACGCAGTATTTT,TRBV9,.,.,TRBJ2-3
CASRPNRNTEAFF,TGTGCCAGCAGACCAAACAGGAACACTGAAGCTTTCTTT,TRBV7-6,.,.,TRBJ1-1
CASSPGTSGVREQYF,TGTGCCAGCAGCCCGGGGACTAGCGGGGTACGCGAGCAGTACTTC,TRBV5-4,few,TRBD2,TRBJ2-7
CASRKGRGSYNEQFF,TGTGCCAGCAGAAAAGGGAGGGGATCCTACAATGAGCAGTTCTTC,TRBV6-5,.,TRBD2,TRBJ2-1
CASSQTAREDYGYTF,TGTGCCAGCAGCCAAACAGCTAGGGAGGACTATGGCTACACCTTC,TRBV4-2,.,.,TRBJ1-2
CASRYGQFYNEQFF,TGTGCCAGCCGTTACGGACAGTTTTACAATGAGCAGTTCTTC,TRBV6-2/TRBV6-3,.,.,TRBJ2-1
CASGLVYAGSYEQYF,TGTGCTAGTGGTTTGGTATATGCGGGTTCCTACGAGCAGTACTTC,TRBV12-5,.,.,TRBJ2-7
CASSEGGGPDYGYTF,TGCGCCAGCAGTGAAGGGGGAGGGCCCGACTATGGCTACACCTTC,TRBV10-2,.,.,TRBJ1-2
CASSRSIPNSPLHF,TGTGCCAGCAGTCGTAGCATCCCCAATTCACCCCTCCACTTT,TRBV2,.,.,TRBJ1-6
CSVEEGQLGSYGYTF,TGCAGCGTTGAAGAGGGACAGCTTGGATCGTATGGCTACACCTTC,TRBV29-1,.,TRBD1,TRBJ1-2
CSVRDRGNYGYTF,TGCAGCGTTCGGGACAGGGGTAACTATGGCTACACCTTC,TRBV29-1,.,TRBD1,TRBJ1-2
CASSLSKTGGPTDTQYF,TGTGCCAGCAGTTTATCTAAGACAGGGGGCCCCACAGATACGCAGTATTTT,TRBV27,.,TRBD1,TRBJ2-3